This is a list of T cell receptor beta chains from one sample in a study of blood T cell repertoires in COVID-19. Sequencing used immunoSEQ multiplex PCR; TCRdb keeps in-frame clones, though not all of them. The data show about 260,000 clones, roughly 88% seen once. The source material was peripheral blood. All receptors come from a human donor in a cohort sampled during active COVID-19. Each CDR3 is given with its conserved first and last residue. D genes are given only for firm matches. Clone size is not always given. Where it is, it says once, few, many or a class for expanded clones.

. | TRBJ2-3 | TRBV6-5 | TRBD1 | 15 | CASSYFYRGADTQYF | TGTGCCAGCAGTTACTTTTACAGGGGGGCGGATACGCAGTATTTT
. | TRBJ2-1 | TRBV10-3 | . | 13 | CAISGGGHTSQFF | TGTGCCATCAGTGGGGGGGGGCACACATCGCAGTTCTTC
. | TRBJ1-5 | TRBV28 | . | 11 | CASGFGLPQHF | TGTGCCAGCGGATTTGGGCTGCCCCAGCATTTT
once | TRBJ1-1 | TRBV11-2 | TRBD1 | 15 | CASSSWTGGRTEAFF | TGTGCCAGCAGCTCTTGGACAGGGGGCCGGACTGAAGCTTTCTTT
. | TRBJ2-1 | TRBV25-1 | . | 17 | CASSGPSGPPSPNEQFF | TGTGCCAGCAGTGGGCCTTCTGGGCCCCCGAGTCCCAATGAGCAGTTCTTC
. | TRBJ1-5 | TRBV6-2/TRBV6-3 | TRBD1 | 18 | CASSPNPLIGTGGQPQHF | TGTGCCAGCAGTCCGAACCCGCTGATAGGGACAGGGGGTCAGCCCCAGCATTTT
many | TRBJ1-1 | TRBV2 | . | 13 | CASSETGYTEAFF | TGTGCCAGCAGTGAAACAGGTTACACTGAAGCTTTCTTT
few | TRBJ2-7 | TRBV5-1 | TRBD2 | 17 | CASSSPRSSGRAYEQYF | TGCGCCAGCAGCTCACCTAGAAGTAGCGGGAGGGCCTACGAGCAGTACTTC
. | TRBJ2-3 | TRBV24-1 | . | 12 | CATSDNTDTQYF | TGTGCCACCAGTGACAACACAGATACGCAGTATTTT
. | TRBJ1-4 | TRBV7-9 | . | 14 | CASSLQGLGEKLFF | TGTGCCAGCAGCTTACAGGGTTTAGGTGAAAAACTGTTTTTT
once | TRBJ2-7 | TRBV5-6 | TRBD1 | 15 | CASSFVRTGIYEQYF | TGTGCCAGCAGCTTCGTACGGACAGGGATCTACGAGCAGTACTTC
. | TRBJ1-2 | TRBV6-5 | TRBD1 | 14 | CASSYGTGAYGYTF | TGTGCCAGCAGTTACGGGACAGGGGCCTATGGCTACACCTTC
. | TRBJ2-7 | TRBV5-5 | . | 17 | CASSFSKQTASSYEQYF | TGTGCCAGCAGCTTCTCAAAACAGACGGCCAGCTCCTACGAGCAGTACTTC
once | TRBJ2-7 | TRBV2 | . | 15 | CASSEDPSGSYEQYF | TGTGCCAGCAGTGAAGACCCTTCAGGGTCCTACGAGCAGTACTTC
. | TRBJ2-7 | TRBV19 | TRBD1 | 14 | CASKPGQGAREQYF | TGTGCCAGTAAACCGGGACAGGGGGCGCGCGAGCAGTACTTC
. | TRBJ1-1 | TRBV19 | TRBD1 | 16 | CASSPRQGTMNTEAFF | TGTGCCAGTAGTCCTCGACAGGGAACTATGAACACTGAAGCTTTCTTT
few | TRBJ2-7 | TRBV5-4 | . | 14 | CASSLSPSNSEQYF | TGTGCCAGCAGCTTGTCACCTAGTAATAGCGAGCAGTACTTC
. | TRBJ1-1 | TRBV27 | . | 17 | CASSLFPGEGWDTEAFF | TGTGCCAGCAGTTTATTCCCCGGGGAGGGGTGGGACACTGAAGCTTTCTTT
. | TRBJ1-2 | TRBV4-3 | TRBD1 | 14 | CASSQDIEDRGYTF | TGCGCCAGCAGCCAAGATATCGAGGACAGGGGCTACACCTTC
few | TRBJ2-7 | TRBV18 | . | 13 | CASSPEGNYEQYF | TGTGCCAGCTCACCAGAGGGTAACTACGAGCAGTACTTC
. | TRBJ1-5 | TRBV6-2/TRBV6-3 | . | 16 | CASSYFTGISNQPQHF | TGTGCCAGCAGTTACTTCACAGGGATTAGCAATCAGCCCCAGCATTTT
. | TRBJ2-7 | TRBV5-5 | . | 16 | CASSLAAGYSSYEQYF | TGTGCCAGCAGCTTGGCCGCAGGTTACAGCTCCTACGAGCAGTACTTC
. | TRBJ2-5 | TRBV6-5 | . | 14 | CASSYSVNGETQYF | TGTGCCAGCAGTTATTCGGTTAACGGAGAGACCCAGTACTTC
. | TRBJ1-5 | TRBV28 | TRBD1 | 17 | CASSKWGGTGGNQPQHF | TGTGCCAGCAGCAAATGGGGGGGGACAGGGGGCAATCAGCCCCAGCATTTT
. | TRBJ1-3 | TRBV27 | . | 14 | CASANHYRGNTIYF | TGTGCCAGCGCAAACCATTACAGGGGAAACACCATATATTTT
. | TRBJ2-7 | TRBV18 | . | 13 | CASSPAGYDEQYF | TGTGCCAGCTCACCGGCAGGGTACGACGAGCAGTACTTC
. | TRBJ2-7 | TRBV5-8 | TRBD2 | 15 | CASSLVEAGAYEQYF | TGTGCCAGCAGCTTGGTGGAGGCGGGGGCCTACGAGCAGTACTTC
. | TRBJ2-4 | TRBV6-6 | . | 15 | CASTRGDWSKNIQYF | TGTGCCAGCACCCGTGGGGACTGGTCCAAAAACATTCAGTACTTC
. | TRBJ1-2 | TRBV2 | TRBD1 | 16 | CASSPGQGGMRYGYTF | TGTGCCAGCAGTCCAGGACAGGGTGGGATGAGATATGGCTACACCTTC
many | TRBJ2-6 | TRBV4-1 | . | 15 | CASSHDSSGANVLTF | TGCGCCAGCAGCCATGACTCCTCTGGGGCCAACGTCCTGACTTTC
many | TRBJ2-7 | TRBV3-1/TRBV3-2 | TRBD2 | 13 | CASSRGSGYEQYF | TGTGCCAGCAGCCGCGGGAGTGGGTACGAGCAGTACTTC
. | TRBJ2-5 | TRBV7-3 | . | 15 | CASSLWGGPQETQYF | TGTGCCAGCAGCTTATGGGGCGGACCCCAAGAGACCCAGTACTTC
. | TRBJ2-2 | TRBV9 | . | 17 | CASSLLRTSPNTGELFF | TGTGCCAGCAGCCTACTCCGGACAAGTCCGAACACCGGGGAGCTGTTTTTT
. | TRBJ2-5 | TRBV7-2 | TRBD2 | 17 | CASSSLGLAGEGETQYF | TGTGCCAGCAGCTCACTGGGACTAGCGGGAGAGGGGGAGACCCAGTACTTC
. | TRBJ2-7 | TRBV28 | . | 14 | CASSLPGVSYEQYF | TGTGCCAGCAGTTTACCAGGGGTCTCCTACGAGCAGTACTTC
. | TRBJ1-6 | TRBV7-9 | TRBD1 | 14 | CASSLTGGGSPLHF | TGTGCCAGCAGCCTAACAGGGGGCGGTTCACCCCTCCACTTT
. | TRBJ2-1 | TRBV4-3 | TRBD2 | 14 | CASSSGLEGHEQFF | TGCGCCAGCTCCTCAGGACTAGAAGGGCATGAGCAGTTCTTC
. | TRBJ2-7 | TRBV13 | . | 16 | CASSSQEGWDSYEQYF | TGTGCCAGCAGCTCCCAAGAGGGATGGGACTCCTACGAGCAGTACTTC
few | TRBJ1-1 | TRBV14 | . | 12 | CASSSAPAEAFF | TGTGCCAGCAGTTCTGCCCCGGCTGAAGCTTTCTTT
. | TRBJ2-1 | TRBV2 | . | 15 | CATTLGASSYNEQFF | TGTGCCACCACCCTCGGTGCTAGCTCCTACAATGAGCAGTTCTTC
. | TRBJ1-1 | TRBV5-1 | . | 15 | CASSSLPEAGTEAFF | TGCGCCAGCAGCTCCCTCCCGGAGGCTGGAACTGAAGCTTTCTTT
. | TRBJ1-4 | TRBV4-1 | TRBD1 | 17 | CASSQDQGVTTNEKLFF | TGCGCCAGCAGCCAAGATCAGGGGGTAACAACTAATGAAAAACTGTTTTTT
. | TRBJ1-4 | TRBV10-2 | . | 14 | CASSAGGSSEKLFF | TGCGCCAGCAGTGCCGGGGGGTCAAGCGAAAAACTGTTTTTT
. | TRBJ2-1 | TRBV11-2 | TRBD1 | 17 | CASSPPSGQGIGNEQFF | TGTGCCAGCAGCCCACCCTCTGGACAGGGGATTGGGAATGAGCAGTTCTTC
. | TRBJ1-5 | TRBV4-1 | . | 15 | CASSQDRSGNQPQHF | TGCGCCAGCAGCCAAGATCGTTCGGGGAATCAGCCCCAGCATTTT
. | TRBJ2-7 | TRBV7-6 | . | 11 | CASSPSYEQYF | TGTGCCAGCAGCCCCTCGTACGAGCAGTACTTC
. | TRBJ2-7 | TRBV28 | . | 16 | CASSAYIGQSLYEQYF | TGTGCCAGCAGCGCCTATATCGGACAGTCTCTCTACGAGCAGTACTTC
. | TRBJ2-3 | TRBV6-2/TRBV6-3 | . | 15 | CASSLFRGPGDTQYF | TGTGCCAGCAGTTTATTCAGGGGACCCGGGGATACGCAGTATTTT